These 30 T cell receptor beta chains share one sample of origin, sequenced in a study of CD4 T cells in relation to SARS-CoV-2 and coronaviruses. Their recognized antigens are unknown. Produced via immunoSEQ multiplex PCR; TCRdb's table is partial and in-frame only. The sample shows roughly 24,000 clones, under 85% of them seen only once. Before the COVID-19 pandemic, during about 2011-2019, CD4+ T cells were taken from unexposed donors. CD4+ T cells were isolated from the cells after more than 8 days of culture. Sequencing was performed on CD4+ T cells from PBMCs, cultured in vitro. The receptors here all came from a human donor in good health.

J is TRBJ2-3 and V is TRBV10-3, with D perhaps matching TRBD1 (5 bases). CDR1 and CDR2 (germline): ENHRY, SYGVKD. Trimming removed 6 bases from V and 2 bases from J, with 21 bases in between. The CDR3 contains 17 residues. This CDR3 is CAIRKHGLAGSTDTQYF. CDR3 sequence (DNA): TGTGCCATCAGAAAACACGGTCTGGCAGGGTCCACAGATACGCAGTATTTT.

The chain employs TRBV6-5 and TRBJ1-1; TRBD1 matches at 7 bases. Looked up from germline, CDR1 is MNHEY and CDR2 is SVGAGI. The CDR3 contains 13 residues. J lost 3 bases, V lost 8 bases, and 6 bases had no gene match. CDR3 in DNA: TGTGCCAGCCAGGGGGGTAGTCACACTGAAGCTTTCTTT. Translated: CASQGGSHTEAFF.

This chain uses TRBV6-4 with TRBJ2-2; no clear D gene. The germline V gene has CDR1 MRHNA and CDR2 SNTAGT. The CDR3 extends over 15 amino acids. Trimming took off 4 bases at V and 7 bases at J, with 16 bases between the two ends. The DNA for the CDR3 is TGTGCCAGCAGTGTAGAACTACGAGCAAGCGGGGAGCTGTTTTTT. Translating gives CASSVELRASGELFF.

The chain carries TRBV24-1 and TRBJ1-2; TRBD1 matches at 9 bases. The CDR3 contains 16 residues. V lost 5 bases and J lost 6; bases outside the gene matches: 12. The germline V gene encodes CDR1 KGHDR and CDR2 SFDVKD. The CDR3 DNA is TGTGCCACCAGTGGGGCGACAGGGGGTGGCTTTGATGGCTACACCTTC. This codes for CATSGATGGGFDGYTF.

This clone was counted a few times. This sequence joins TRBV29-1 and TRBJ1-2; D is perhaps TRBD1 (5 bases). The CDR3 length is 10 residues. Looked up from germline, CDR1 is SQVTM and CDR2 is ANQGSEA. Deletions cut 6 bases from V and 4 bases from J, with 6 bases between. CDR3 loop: CSVDSYGYTF. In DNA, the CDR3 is TGCAGCGTCGACAGCTATGGCTACACCTTC. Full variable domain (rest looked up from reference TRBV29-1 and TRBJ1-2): SAVISQKPSRDICQRGTSLTIQCQVDSQVTMMFWYRQQPGQSLTLIATANQGSEATYESGFVIDKFPISRPNLTFSTLTVSNMSPEDSSIYLCSVDSYGYTFGSGTRLTVV.

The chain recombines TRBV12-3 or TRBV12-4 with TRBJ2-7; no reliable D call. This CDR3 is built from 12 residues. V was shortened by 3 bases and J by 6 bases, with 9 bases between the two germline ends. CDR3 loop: CASSLMGPEQYF. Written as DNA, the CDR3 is TGTGCCAGCAGTTTGATGGGCCCCGAGCAGTACTTC.

The CDR3 DNA is TGTGCCAGCAGTGAAAGTACAGGGGGCGATGAGCAGTTCTTC. Translation: CASSESTGGDEQFF. The chain combines TRBV25-1 with TRBJ2-1; 9 bases map to TRBD1. The V and J ends lost 2 bases and 8 bases, in that order; junction bases with no gene match: 4. From germline, CDR1 is MGHDK and CDR2 SYGVNS. The CDR3 sequence is 14 residues long.

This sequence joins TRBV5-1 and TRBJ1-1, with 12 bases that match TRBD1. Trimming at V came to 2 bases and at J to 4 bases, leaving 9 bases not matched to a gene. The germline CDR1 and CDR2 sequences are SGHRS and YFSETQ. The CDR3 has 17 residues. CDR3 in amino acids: CASSFSGTGGRGTEAFF. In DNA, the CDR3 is TGCGCCAGCAGCTTCAGCGGGACAGGGGGCAGGGGCACTGAAGCTTTCTTT.

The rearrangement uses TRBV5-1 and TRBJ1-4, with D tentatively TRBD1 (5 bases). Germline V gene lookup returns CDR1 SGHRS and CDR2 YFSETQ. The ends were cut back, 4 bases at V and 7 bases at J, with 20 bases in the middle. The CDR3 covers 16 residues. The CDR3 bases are TGCGCCAGCAGCCCCACCTTTGGGGGTAGAGGTGAAAAACTGTTTTTT. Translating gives CASSPTFGGRGEKLFF.

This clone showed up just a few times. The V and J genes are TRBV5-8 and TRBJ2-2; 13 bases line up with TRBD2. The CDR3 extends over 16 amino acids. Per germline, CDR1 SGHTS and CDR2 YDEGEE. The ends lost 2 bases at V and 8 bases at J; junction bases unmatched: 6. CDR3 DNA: TGTGCCAGCAGCTTAATGGGACTAGCGGGACGTGGGGAGCTGTTTTTT. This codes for CASSLMGLAGRGELFF.

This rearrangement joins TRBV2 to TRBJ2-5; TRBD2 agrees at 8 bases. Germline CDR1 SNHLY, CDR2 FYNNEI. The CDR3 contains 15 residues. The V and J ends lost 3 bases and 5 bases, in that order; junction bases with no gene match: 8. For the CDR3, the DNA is TGTGCCAGCAGTGAGACTAGCGACGGCTCGGAGACCCAGTACTTC. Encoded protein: CASSETSDGSETQYF.

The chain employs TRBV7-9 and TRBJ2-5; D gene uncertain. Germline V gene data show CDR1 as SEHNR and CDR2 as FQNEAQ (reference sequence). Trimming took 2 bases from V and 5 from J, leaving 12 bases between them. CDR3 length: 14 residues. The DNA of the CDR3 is TGTGCCAGCAGCTTAAGGTTCCTAGGGGAGACCCAGTACTTC. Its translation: CASSLRFLGETQYF.

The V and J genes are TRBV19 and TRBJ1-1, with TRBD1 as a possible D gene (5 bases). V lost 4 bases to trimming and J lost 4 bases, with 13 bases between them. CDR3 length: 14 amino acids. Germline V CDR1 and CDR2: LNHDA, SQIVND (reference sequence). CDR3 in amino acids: CASSNRWWGTEAFF. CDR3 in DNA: TGTGCCAGTAGTAACAGGTGGTGGGGCACTGAAGCTTTCTTT.

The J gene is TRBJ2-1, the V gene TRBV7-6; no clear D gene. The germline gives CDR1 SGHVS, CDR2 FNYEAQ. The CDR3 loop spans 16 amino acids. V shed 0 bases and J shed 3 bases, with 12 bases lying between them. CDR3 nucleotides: TGTGCCAGCAGCTTAGCGGCCCCCCAAATCTACAATGAGCAGTTCTTC. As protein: CASSLAAPQIYNEQFF.

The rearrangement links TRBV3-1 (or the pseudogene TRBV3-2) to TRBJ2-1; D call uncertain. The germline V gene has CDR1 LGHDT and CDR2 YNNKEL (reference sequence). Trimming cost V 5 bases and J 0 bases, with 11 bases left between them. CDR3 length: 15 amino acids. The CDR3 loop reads CASSDDPSSYNEQFF. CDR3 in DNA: TGTGCCAGCAGCGACGACCCTAGCTCCTACAATGAGCAGTTCTTC.

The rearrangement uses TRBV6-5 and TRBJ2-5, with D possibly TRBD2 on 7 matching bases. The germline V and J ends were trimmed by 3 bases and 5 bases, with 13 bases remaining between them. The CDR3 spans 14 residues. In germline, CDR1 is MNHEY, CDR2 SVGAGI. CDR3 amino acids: CASSYRGRAETQYF. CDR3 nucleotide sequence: TGTGCCAGCAGTTATAGGGGGAGGGCGGAGACCCAGTACTTC.

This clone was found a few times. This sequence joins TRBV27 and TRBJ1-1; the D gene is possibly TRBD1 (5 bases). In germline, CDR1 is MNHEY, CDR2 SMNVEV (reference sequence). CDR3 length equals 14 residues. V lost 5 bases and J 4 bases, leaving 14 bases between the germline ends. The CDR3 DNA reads TGTGCCAGCAGTCTTCTGGGAGGGACCACTGAAGCTTTCTTT. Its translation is CASSLLGGTTEAFF.

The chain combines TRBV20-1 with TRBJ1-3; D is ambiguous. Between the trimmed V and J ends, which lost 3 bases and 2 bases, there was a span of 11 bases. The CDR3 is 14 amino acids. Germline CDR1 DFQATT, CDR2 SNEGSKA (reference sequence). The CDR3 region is CSASPGAPGNTIYF. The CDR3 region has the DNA TGCAGTGCTAGTCCCGGAGCACCTGGAAACACCATATATTTT.

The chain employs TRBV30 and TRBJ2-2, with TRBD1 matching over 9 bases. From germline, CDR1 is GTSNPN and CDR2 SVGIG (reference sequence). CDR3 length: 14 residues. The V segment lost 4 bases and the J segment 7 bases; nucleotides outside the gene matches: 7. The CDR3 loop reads CAWTIGTGHGELFF. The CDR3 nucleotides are TGTGCCTGGACTATCGGGACAGGGCACGGGGAGCTGTTTTTT.

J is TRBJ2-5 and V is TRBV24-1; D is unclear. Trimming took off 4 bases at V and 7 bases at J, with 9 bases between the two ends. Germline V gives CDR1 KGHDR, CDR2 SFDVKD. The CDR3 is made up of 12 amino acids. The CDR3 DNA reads TGTGCCACCAGTGAGCCGAGAGGGACCCAGTACTTC. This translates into CATSEPRGTQYF.

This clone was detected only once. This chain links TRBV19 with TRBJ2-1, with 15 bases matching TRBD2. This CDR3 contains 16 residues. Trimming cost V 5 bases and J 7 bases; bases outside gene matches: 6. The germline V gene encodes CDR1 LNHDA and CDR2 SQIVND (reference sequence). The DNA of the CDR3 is TGTGCCAGTAGTGCTTCCGGGACTAGCGGGAGGAATGAGCAGTTCTTC. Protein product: CASSASGTSGRNEQFF.

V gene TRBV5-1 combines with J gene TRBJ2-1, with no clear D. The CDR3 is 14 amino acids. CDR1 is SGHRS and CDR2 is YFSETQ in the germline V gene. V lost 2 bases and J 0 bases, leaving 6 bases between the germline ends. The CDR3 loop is CASSFYSSYNEQFF. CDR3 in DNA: TGCGCCAGCAGCTTTTACAGCTCCTACAATGAGCAGTTCTTC. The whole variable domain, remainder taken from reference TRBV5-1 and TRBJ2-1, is KAGVTQTPRYLIKTRGQQVTLSCSPISGHRSVSWYQQTPGQGLQFLFEYFSETQRNKGNFPGRFSGRQFSNSRSEMNVSTLELGDSALYLCASSFYSSYNEQFFGPGTRLTVL.

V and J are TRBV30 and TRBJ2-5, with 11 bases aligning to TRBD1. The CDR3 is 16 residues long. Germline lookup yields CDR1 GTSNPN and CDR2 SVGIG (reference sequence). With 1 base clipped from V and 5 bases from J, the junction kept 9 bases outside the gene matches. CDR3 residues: CAWSGGGQGGSETQYF. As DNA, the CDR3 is TGTGCCTGGAGTGGCGGGGGACAGGGGGGCTCGGAGACCCAGTACTTC.

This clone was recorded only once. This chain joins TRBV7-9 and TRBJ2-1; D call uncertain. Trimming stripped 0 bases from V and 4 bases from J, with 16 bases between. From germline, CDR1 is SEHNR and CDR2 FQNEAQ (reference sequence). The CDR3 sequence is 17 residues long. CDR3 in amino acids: CASSLASDSKGYNEQFF. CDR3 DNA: TGTGCCAGCAGCTTAGCGAGCGACTCCAAAGGGTACAATGAGCAGTTCTTC.

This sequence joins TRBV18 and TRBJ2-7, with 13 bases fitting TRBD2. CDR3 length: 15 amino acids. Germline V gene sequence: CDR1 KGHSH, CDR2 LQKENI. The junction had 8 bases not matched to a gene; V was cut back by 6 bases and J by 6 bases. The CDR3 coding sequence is TGTGCCAGCTCCCCAGGGGGGACTAGCGGGACCGAGCAGTACTTC. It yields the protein CASSPGGTSGTEQYF.

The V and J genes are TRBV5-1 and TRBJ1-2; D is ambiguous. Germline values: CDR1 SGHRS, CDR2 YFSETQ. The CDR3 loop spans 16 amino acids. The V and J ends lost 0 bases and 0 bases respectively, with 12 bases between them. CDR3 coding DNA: TGCGCCAGCAGCTTGGGGCTCCTCTCGACTAACTATGGCTACACCTTC. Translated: CASSLGLLSTNYGYTF.

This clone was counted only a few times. The CDR3 spells CASSPNRLAGNGGEQFF. The CDR3 DNA follows: TGTGCCAGCAGTCCAAATCGACTAGCGGGGAACGGAGGTGAGCAGTTCTTC. V and J are TRBV2 and TRBJ2-1; 11 nucleotides agree with TRBD2. Trimming took 5 bases from V and 9 from J; bases not matched to a gene: 15. This CDR3 has 17 residues. From germline, CDR1 is SNHLY and CDR2 FYNNEI. Variable domain in full (rest from reference TRBV2 and TRBJ2-1): EPEVTQTPSHQVTQMGQEVILRCVPISNHLYFYWYRQILGQKVEFLVSFYNNEISEKSEIFDDQFSVERPDGSNFTLKIRSTKLEDSAMYFCASSPNRLAGNGGEQFFGPGTRLTVL.

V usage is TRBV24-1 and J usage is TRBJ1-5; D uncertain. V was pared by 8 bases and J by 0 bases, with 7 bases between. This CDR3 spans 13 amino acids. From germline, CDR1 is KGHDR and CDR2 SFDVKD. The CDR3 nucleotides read TGTGCCACCAACCAGAATAGCAATCAGCCCCAGCATTTT. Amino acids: CATNQNSNQPQHF.

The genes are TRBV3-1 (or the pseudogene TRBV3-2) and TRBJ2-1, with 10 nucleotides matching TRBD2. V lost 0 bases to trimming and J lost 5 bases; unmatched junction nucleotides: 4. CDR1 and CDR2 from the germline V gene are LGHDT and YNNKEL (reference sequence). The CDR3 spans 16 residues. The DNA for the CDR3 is TGTGCCAGCAGCCAAGAGGTACTAGCGGGGAACAATGAGCAGTTCTTC. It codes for CASSQEVLAGNNEQFF.

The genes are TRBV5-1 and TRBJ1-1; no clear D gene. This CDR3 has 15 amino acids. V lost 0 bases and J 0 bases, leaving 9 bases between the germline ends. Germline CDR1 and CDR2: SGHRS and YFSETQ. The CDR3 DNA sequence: TGCGCCAGCAGCTTGGAGGTCTTCATGAACACTGAAGCTTTCTTT. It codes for CASSLEVFMNTEAFF. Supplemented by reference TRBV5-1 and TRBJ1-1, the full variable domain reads KAGVTQTPRYLIKTRGQQVTLSCSPISGHRSVSWYQQTPGQGLQFLFEYFSETQRNKGNFPGRFSGRQFSNSRSEMNVSTLELGDSALYLCASSLEVFMNTEAFFGQGTRLTVV.